Below, 3 T cell receptor beta chains from the same sample are listed, as sequenced in a study of cytomegalovirus exposure and HLA in healthy donors. PCR amplification relied on 60 Vbeta primers (plus 13 Jbeta primers). Here immunoSEQ multiplex PCR was the method, and the copy in TCRdb shows in-frame clones only, minus some. The table lists approximately 120,000 clones. Input material: PBMCs. The receptors derive from an older woman in good health and CMV-seronegative.

The V call is TRBV5-1, the J call TRBJ1-2, with 7 bases fitting TRBD1. Trimming cost V 4 bases and J 3 bases; bases outside gene matches: 9. Looked up from germline, CDR1 is SGHRS and CDR2 is YFSETQ. The CDR3 has 15 amino acids. The CDR3 spells CASSPSTGKYYGYTF. Written as DNA, the CDR3 is TGCGCCAGCAGCCCTTCGACAGGGAAGTACTATGGCTACACCTTC.

The chain couples TRBV21-1 to TRBJ1-1. TRBV21-1 is marked as a pseudogene. The CDR3 contains 14 residues. For the CDR3, the DNA is TGTGCCAGCAGCCGCACTGTAGCGAACACTGAAGCTTTCTTT. Protein: CASSRTVANTEAFF.

V gene TRBV2 combines with J gene TRBJ2-7, with 8 bases aligning to TRBD1. The CDR3 is 15 residues long. V trimming: 6 bases; J trimming: 0 bases; junction bases outside the gene matches: 7. From germline, CDR1 is SNHLY and CDR2 FYNNEI. The CDR3 bases are TGTGCCAGCAGGAGAAACAGGGGGAGCTCCTACGAGCAGTACTTC. It translates to CASRRNRGSSYEQYF.